Below, 22 T cell receptor beta chains from the same sample are listed, as sequenced in a study of vaccination effects on CD4 cells after COVID-19. What these receptors recognize is not known. Sequencing followed a ViraFEST assay step that expanded antigen-specific CD4+ T cells with viral peptide pools. CD4+ T cell isolation took place after less than 13 days of culture. The repertoire was sequenced with immunoSEQ multiplex PCR; TCRdb's copy has only in-frame clones and lacks some. The repertoire includes 55,000 to 70,000 clones, 81% of them detected once, and roughly 2.4% sits in the top ten. Specimen: CD4+ T cells from PBMCs cultured with HCoV-229E spike peptides, collected before COVID-19 vaccination. The receptors here all came from a human donor who received a COVID-19 vaccine.

The chain has TRBV10-1 and TRBJ2-1, with 8 bases aligning to TRBD2. The CDR3 contains 14 residues. Losses at the gene ends were 6 bases for V and 10 bases for J; bases not matched to a gene: 11. Per germline, CDR1 WNHNN and CDR2 SYGVQD (reference sequence). DNA for the CDR3: TGCGCCAGCAGCTCCTTGACTAGCGTTTGGGAGCAGTTCTTC. Protein product: CASSSLTSVWEQFF.

This chain connects TRBV19 to TRBJ2-5, with 7 bases aligning to TRBD1. The germline CDR1 and CDR2 sequences are LNHDA and SQIVND (reference sequence). Trimming took 10 bases from V and 2 from J; bases not matched to a gene: 16. This CDR3 has 16 amino acids. The CDR3 DNA sequence: TGTGCCACCCAAGCTGGGGCCGGGACAGCTCAAGAGACCCAGTACTTC. Translating it yields CATQAGAGTAQETQYF. Filled out from reference TRBV19 and TRBJ2-5, the complete variable domain reads DGGITQSPKYLFRKEGQNVTLSCEQNLNHDAMYWYRQDPGQGLRLIYYSQIVNDFQKGDIAEGYSVSREKKESFPLTVTSAQKNPTAFYLCATQAGAGTAQETQYFGPGTRLLVL.

The chain uses TRBV20-1 and TRBJ2-3, with D perhaps matching TRBD2 (7 bases). The CDR3 spans 14 residues. V lost 3 bases and J 2 bases, leaving 12 bases between the germline ends. In germline, CDR1 is DFQATT, CDR2 SNEGSKA (reference sequence). CDR3 sequence: CSASLAGATDTQYF. Written as DNA, the CDR3 is TGCAGTGCTAGTCTGGCGGGGGCCACAGATACGCAGTATTTT.

This chain links TRBV6-5 with TRBJ1-5, with 8 nucleotides matching TRBD1. CDR3 length: 15 residues. V was clipped by 6 bases and J by 3 bases; unmatched bases: 7. Germline V CDR1 and CDR2: MNHEY, SVGAGI. The chain's CDR3 is CASSTGGTNNQPQHF. CDR3 in DNA: TGTGCCAGCAGCACAGGGGGTACAAACAATCAGCCCCAGCATTTT.

The V and J genes are TRBV5-1 and TRBJ2-3; D possibly corresponds to TRBD2 (7 bases). The V gene's germline CDR1 is SGHRS and CDR2 YFSETQ. V shed 0 bases and J shed 4 bases, with 15 bases lying between them. This CDR3 spans 16 amino acids. CDR3 region: CASSLDLGGAADTQYF. The CDR3 region has the DNA TGCGCCAGCAGCTTGGATTTAGGGGGGGCCGCAGATACGCAGTATTTT.

The CDR3 spells CALGTGRLKNIQYF. In nucleotides, the CDR3 is TGTGCCCTAGGGACAGGCCGGCTCAAAAACATTCAGTACTTC. This chain uses TRBV2 with TRBJ2-4; the match to TRBD1 covers 8 bases. The CDR3 has 14 residues. Germline V gene lookup returns CDR1 SNHLY and CDR2 FYNNEI. V gave up 11 bases and J gave up 3 bases; unmatched junction bases: 9.

The CDR3 reads CSVLQELNTEAFF. In nucleotides, the CDR3 is TGCAGCGTCCTGCAGGAATTGAACACTGAAGCTTTCTTT. The chain joins TRBV29-1 to TRBJ1-1; no reliable D call. This CDR3 has 13 amino acids. Trimming left V 6 bases short and J 0 bases short, with 11 bases between. Germline CDR1 SQVTM, CDR2 ANQGSEA.

This rearrangement joins TRBV6-1 to TRBJ1-1, with D perhaps matching TRBD1 (6 bases). The CDR3 contains 14 residues. Germline V lookup: CDR1 MNHNS, CDR2 SASEGT. V was trimmed by 2 bases and J by 5 bases, leaving 12 bases between them. CDR3 sequence reads: CASSETGFRTEAFF. The CDR3 region has the DNA TGTGCCAGCAGTGAAACAGGGTTTAGAACTGAAGCTTTCTTT.

The chain couples TRBV2 to TRBJ2-3, with D hard to call. CDR1 is SNHLY, CDR2 FYNNEI, per germline. With 4 bases removed from V and 10 bases from J, the gap between germline ends came to 9 bases. This CDR3 has 11 residues. CDR3 sequence reads: CASSGDSAQYF. As DNA, the CDR3 is TGTGCCAGCAGTGGAGATTCTGCGCAGTATTTT.

The chain employs TRBV4-3 and TRBJ2-3, with 7 bases that match TRBD1. This CDR3 spans 16 amino acids. V gave up 1 base and J gave up 4 bases; unmatched junction bases: 8. Looked up from germline, CDR1 is LGHNA and CDR2 is YSLEER. CDR3 bases: TGCGCCAGCAGCCAAGGTTCACTGCAGGGGGCAGATACGCAGTATTTT. Translation: CASSQGSLQGADTQYF.

The rearrangement joins TRBV5-1 to TRBJ1-2; TRBD1 aligns across 10 bases. CDR3 size: 15 residues. The germline gives CDR1 SGHRS, CDR2 YFSETQ. The trim removed 0 bases at V and 6 bases at J, leaving 5 bases unmatched. The CDR3 DNA reads as TGCGCCAGCAGCTTGGGGGACAGGGGTAAGGATGGCTACACCTTC. Its translation: CASSLGDRGKDGYTF.

The chain links TRBV14 to TRBJ2-5, with 9 nucleotides matching TRBD2. Trimming removed 3 bases from V and 2 bases from J; junction bases left unmatched: 13. The CDR3 has 18 amino acids. Germline V gene lookup returns CDR1 SGHDN and CDR2 FVKESK. The CDR3 coding sequence is TGTGCCAGCAGCCATGGCCTAGCAAGCGGGGGGCCTCAAGAGACCCAGTACTTC. Translating it yields CASSHGLASGGPQETQYF. Full variable domain (missing parts from reference TRBV14 and TRBJ2-5): EAGVTQFPSHSVIEKGQTVTLRCDPISGHDNLYWYRRVMGKEIKFLLHFVKESKQDESGMPNNRFLAERTGGTYSTLKVQPAELEDSGVYFCASSHGLASGGPQETQYFGPGTRLLVL.

This rearrangement joins TRBV7-2 to TRBJ2-1; the match to TRBD2 covers 10 bases. The CDR3 is 15 residues long. CDR1 is SGHTA and CDR2 is FQGNSA in the germline V gene. The V gene end was trimmed by 0 bases and the J gene end by 8 bases; junction bases not matched to a gene: 4. The CDR3 loop reads CASSLASGGPHEQFF. CDR3 coding DNA: TGTGCCAGCAGCTTAGCTAGCGGGGGGCCCCATGAGCAGTTCTTC.

This chain connects TRBV5-1 to TRBJ2-1; 9 bases agree with TRBD2. The V gene end was trimmed by 4 bases and the J gene end by 8 bases; junction bases not matched to a gene: 13. The CDR3 has 16 residues. The germline gives CDR1 SGHRS, CDR2 YFSETQ. DNA of the CDR3: TGCGCCAGCAGCCCTCGGTTTGCGGGGGGGCCTTATGAGCAGTTCTTC. Translation: CASSPRFAGGPYEQFF. The whole variable domain, filled in from reference TRBV5-1 and TRBJ2-1, reads KAGVTQTPRYLIKTRGQQVTLSCSPISGHRSVSWYQQTPGQGLQFLFEYFSETQRNKGNFPGRFSGRQFSNSRSEMNVSTLELGDSALYLCASSPRFAGGPYEQFFGPGTRLTVL.

This sequence joins TRBV6-5 and TRBJ1-5, with TRBD1 identical over 7 bases. The CDR3 has 15 residues. Trimming removed 6 bases from V and 1 base from J; junction bases left unmatched: 6. Germline assignment: CDR1 MNHEY and CDR2 SVGAGI. CDR3 residues: CASRETGSSNQPQHF. In DNA form, the CDR3 reads TGTGCCAGCAGGGAGACAGGGTCGAGCAATCAGCCCCAGCATTTT.

The chain links TRBV19 to TRBJ1-6; D perhaps matches TRBD1 (6 bases). The germline V gene has CDR1 LNHDA and CDR2 SQIVND (reference sequence). The length of the CDR3 is 14 residues. V was clipped by 10 bases and J by 5 bases, with 15 bases between them. The CDR3 nucleotides are TGTGCCACTAGGACAGCGAGTAATAATTCACCCCTCCACTTT. Translating it yields CATRTASNNSPLHF. The full variable domain, its missing parts supplied by reference TRBV19 and TRBJ1-6, is DGGITQSPKYLFRKEGQNVTLSCEQNLNHDAMYWYRQDPGQGLRLIYYSQIVNDFQKGDIAEGYSVSREKKESFPLTVTSAQKNPTAFYLCATRTASNNSPLHFGNGTRLTVT.

The chain is built from TRBV5-5 and TRBJ2-1; D is possibly TRBD1 (5 bases). From germline, CDR1 is SGHKS and CDR2 YYEKEE (reference sequence). Deletions cut 4 bases from V and 9 bases from J, with 26 bases between. The CDR3 length is 17 residues. The CDR3: CASSPQVVTATHAEQFF. The CDR3 DNA follows: TGTGCCAGCAGCCCTCAAGTTGTGACAGCCACTCATGCTGAGCAGTTCTTC.

The V call is TRBV28, the J call TRBJ1-4; the match to TRBD1 covers 7 bases. After removal of 7 bases from V and 5 bases from J, the junction contained 7 bases not matched to a gene. This CDR3 has 14 residues. Germline V gene lookup returns CDR1 MDHEN and CDR2 SYDVKM. CDR3 sequence (DNA): TGTGCCAGCACCCTTCCAGGGGGGAATGAAAAACTGTTTTTT. It translates to CASTLPGGNEKLFF.

This chain links TRBV2 with TRBJ1-1; weak D call: TRBD1 (6 bases). The CDR3 extends over 15 amino acids. The V and J ends lost 3 bases and 4 bases respectively, with 15 bases between them. Germline values: CDR1 SNHLY, CDR2 FYNNEI. CDR3 in amino acids: CASSDMQGLVTEAFF. The CDR3 coding sequence is TGTGCCAGCAGTGATATGCAGGGGCTAGTCACTGAAGCTTTCTTT.

This clone occurred once. The chain joins TRBV21-1 to TRBJ2-1. TRBV21-1 is deemed a pseudogene. This CDR3 comprises 15 residues. The CDR3 DNA is TGTGCCAGCAGCAAAGCGCTAAGGCCAGTGAATGAGCAGTTCTTC. Encoded protein: CASSKALRPVNEQFF.

The chain employs TRBV5-1 and TRBJ1-3, with no clear D. Germline values: CDR1 SGHRS, CDR2 YFSETQ. The CDR3 spans 15 residues. The germline V and J ends were trimmed by 0 bases and 0 bases, with 7 bases remaining between them. CDR3: CASSLDVVSGNTIYF. The CDR3 DNA sequence: TGCGCCAGCAGCTTGGATGTGGTCTCTGGAAACACCATATATTTT.

This chain links TRBV5-6 with TRBJ1-2; 7 bases map to TRBD1. The CDR3 totals 13 residues. V shed 7 bases and J 7 bases; nucleotides not matched to a gene: 10. Germline V gives CDR1 SGHDT, CDR2 YYEEEE. CDR3 in amino acids: CASSGTVRFGYTF. CDR3 sequence (DNA): TGTGCCAGCTCCGGGACAGTCCGATTTGGCTACACCTTC. The full variable domain, with the rest looked up from reference TRBV5-6 and TRBJ1-2, is DAGVTQSPTHLIKTRGQQVTLRCSPKSGHDTVSWYQQALGQGPQFIFQYYEEEERQRGNFPDRFSGHQFPNYSSELNVNALLLGDSALYLCASSGTVRFGYTFGSGTRLTVV.